One TCR beta chain is described in this entry. The target antigen is unknown. The CDR3 totals 13 residues. Trimming took 6 bases from V and 1 from J; bases not matched to a gene: 3. CDR1 is SQVTM, CDR2 ANQGSEA, per germline. This record comes from a study of T cells after posttransplantation cyclophosphamide. Controls had myeloablative marrow grafts with methotrexate and calcineurin inhibitor, sampled at 1 year. Sequenced by immunoSEQ multiplex PCR; TCRdb stores in-frame clones only, minus some. The data contain fewer than 25,000 clones, more than 70% of them singletons. Notes on the study in general: Skin or GI-infiltrating T cells shared few TRB sequences with blood. Recipient CMV seropositivity and CMV reactivation strongly tracked TRB clonality. Donor CD8+ memory clones often dominated recipient blood repertoires at later times.

The sequencing here drew on PBMCs, taken after an allogeneic stem cell transplant with a calcineurin inhibitor and methotrexate. The V and J genes are TRBV29-1 and TRBJ1-3, with 7 bases matching TRBD1. The origin of this receptor is a female patient aged 45-60 years who received an allogeneic stem cell transplant from an unrelated donor, was CMV-positive, and had chronic GVHD only. Some T cells may arise from the graft donor. This chain's CDR3 is CSVTGPSGNTIYF. In DNA, the CDR3 is TGCAGCGTGACAGGGCCTTCTGGAAACACCATATATTTT.